A selection of T cell receptor beta chains follows, all from one sample in a study of CD8+CD57+ T cells in acquired aplastic anemia. Each CDR3 protein gets one entry after TCRdb re-called the reads with MiXCR. The sample records just over 400,000 distinct CDR3 sequences, about 70% being singletons. Sequencing was carried out using sorted CD4+, CD8+, or CD8+CD57+ T cells (not recorded which) from PBMCs. These receptors all stem from a human donor in good health, serving as a control. CDR3s include the opening cysteine and the closing phenylalanine or tryptophan. D genes are given only for firm matches. Clone size is given for some rows only: seen once, a few or many times, or a class if the clone is expanded.

TRBD2 | TRBJ2-7 | TRBV12-3/TRBV12-4 | . | CASSFTGTRESYEQYF | TGTGCCAGCAGCTTTACCGGGACTAGGGAGTCCTACGAGCAGTACTTC
TRBD2 | TRBJ2-2 | TRBV7-8 | . | CASSGGRANTGELFF | TGTGCCAGTAGCGGAGGGAGGGCGAACACCGGGGAGCTGTTTTTT
TRBD1 | TRBJ1-5 | TRBV7-3 | . | CASSLAGGASPQPQHF | TGTGCCAGCAGCTTAGCAGGGGGCGCTTCCCCTCAGCCCCAGCATTTT
. | TRBJ2-3 | TRBV7-9 | . | CASSDGSYGYTFGF | .
. | TRBJ2-6 | TRBV20-1 | once | CSARALTGPGANVLTF | TGCAGTGCTAGAGCCCTGACAGGTCCCGGGGCCAACGTCCTGACTTTC
TRBD2 | TRBJ2-7 | TRBV10-3 | once | CATSSGGPSYEQYF | TGTGCCACCTCTAGCGGGGGGCCCTCCTACGAGCAGTACTTC
. | TRBJ2-5 | TRBV7-2 | . | CASSRRRRAEETQYF | TGTGCCAGCAGCAGACGGCGACGAGCGGAAGAGACCCAGTACTTC
. | TRBJ1-2 | TRBV7-6 | . | CASSLVRGGDGYSF | TGTGCCAGCAGCTTAGTCAGGGGAGGTGATGGCTACTCCTTC
TRBD2 | TRBJ2-3 | TRBV5-1 | many | CASSLRLAGDTDTQYF | TGCGCCAGCAGCCTAAGACTAGCGGGGGACACAGATACGCAGTATTTT
TRBD2 | TRBJ2-7 | TRBV7-2 | . | CASTLARGEQYF | TGTGCCAGCACCTTGGCCCGGGGGGAACAGTACTTC
. | TRBJ1-5 | TRBV20-1 | many | CSARVAGNQPQHF | TGCAGTGCTAGAGTTGCAGGGAATCAGCCCCAGCATTTT
. | TRBJ2-3 | TRBV10-3 | . | CAISERTAASTDTQYF | TGTGCCATCAGTGAAAGGACGGCCGCTAGCACAGATACGCAGTATTTT